These 8 T cell receptor beta chains were all obtained from the same sample, sequenced in a study of regulatory T cells in long-lasting Graves disease. Time point given: newly diagnosed GD, antithyroid drugs for less than 3 months. Extracted PBMC RNA gave rise to the TCR library. According to the study, TCR beta libraries were built with iRepertoire HTBI primers and CDR3-region Arm-PCR. One entry per CDR3 protein results from TCRdb running MiXCR on the multiplex PCR reads. This sample has 360,000 or so distinct CDR3 sequences, with 15% to 20% found just once. These data are also associated with another study on T cells in Graves' hyperthyroidism and ophthalmopathy.

The sequenced sample was peripheral blood mononuclear cells (PBMCs), obtained at new diagnosis, from a patient treated with antithyroid drugs. The receptors originated from a woman in her late teens or twenties with Graves disease.

The genes are TRBV11-2 and TRBJ2-1; tentative D call: TRBD2 (6 bases). V lost 4 bases, J lost 7 bases, and 11 bases lay in between. The CDR3 covers 13 residues. Germline V gives CDR1 SGHAT, CDR2 FQNNGV. The CDR3 DNA reads TGTGCCAGCAGCTGGGACGGGGGAAATGAGCAGTTCTTC. It yields the protein CASSWDGGNEQFF.

This chain joins TRBV28 and TRBJ2-7; 8 bases line up with TRBD2. The CDR3 contains 16 residues. CDR1 and CDR2 (germline): MDHEN, SYDVKM. V was pared by 6 bases and J by 4 bases, with 14 bases of the junction left unmatched. Written as DNA, the CDR3 is TGTGCCAGCAGAGGGGTTGCGGCGGGGGGAGGTTACGAGCAGTACTTC. Translation: CASRGVAAGGGYEQYF.

This clonotype was recorded at least ten times. This chain links TRBV7-8 with TRBJ2-7; 8 bases are shared with TRBD1. Per the germline V gene, CDR1 is SGHVS and CDR2 is FQNEAQ. V gave up 7 bases and J gave up 1 base; unmatched junction bases: 12. There are 16 residues in the CDR3. The CDR3 loop is CASNPQGAGSSYEQYF. DNA for the CDR3: TGTGCCAGCAACCCCCAGGGGGCAGGGTCGTCCTACGAGCAGTACTTC.

This clonotype was detected many times. The CDR3 region has the DNA TGTGCCAGCAGCCAAGACAACTTAGGTCTGGATCAGCCCCAGCATTTT. Its translation is CASSQDNLGLDQPQHF. This chain uses TRBV4-2 with TRBJ1-5, with D unclear. Between the trimmed V and J ends, which lost 0 bases and 5 bases, there was a span of 14 bases. Germline V CDR1 and CDR2: LGHNA, YNFKEQ. The CDR3 has 16 residues.

This chain joins TRBV29-1 and TRBJ1-2, with unresolved D. CDR3 length: 12 amino acids. Trimming shortened V by 7 bases and J by 0 bases, and 9 bases separated the two germline ends. Per the germline V gene, CDR1 is SQVTM and CDR2 is ANQGSEA. The CDR3 sequence: CSATDTNYGYTF. The CDR3 nucleotides are TGCAGCGCCACTGACACTAACTATGGCTACACCTTC. The whole variable domain, remainder taken from reference TRBV29-1 and TRBJ1-2, is SAVISQKPSRDICQRGTSLTIQCQVDSQVTMMFWYRQQPGQSLTLIATANQGSEATYESGFVIDKFPISRPNLTFSTLTVSNMSPEDSSIYLCSATDTNYGYTFGSGTRLTVV.

The chain employs TRBV29-1 and TRBJ1-2; 10 bases fit TRBD1. The CDR3 sequence is 13 residues long. V was clipped by 6 bases and J by 5 bases; unmatched bases: 6. Germline-derived CDR1 and CDR2 are SQVTM and ANQGSEA. CDR3 loop: CSVGTGVNYGYTF. Written as DNA, the CDR3 is TGCAGCGTCGGGACAGGGGTAAATTATGGCTACACCTTC.

In this sample, this clonotype turned up many times. The rearrangement joins TRBV12-3 or TRBV12-4 to TRBJ2-7; D is unclear. The CDR3 sequence is 14 residues long. V was clipped by 7 bases and J by 2 bases, with 15 bases between them. CDR3 sequence reads: CASIDGLNPYEQYF. The CDR3 coding sequence is TGTGCCAGCATCGATGGGCTGAACCCCTACGAGCAGTACTTC.

This clonotype was observed many times. The chain has TRBV6-5 and TRBJ2-5; TRBD1 might be the D (5 bases). Trimming cost V 0 bases and J 5 bases, with 16 bases left between them. The CDR3 covers 16 residues. CDR1 and CDR2 from the germline V gene are MNHEY and SVGAGI. The CDR3 bases are TGTGCCAGCAGTTACTCGAGCAGCGCTAAGGGGGAGACCCAGTACTTC. The encoded protein is CASSYSSSAKGETQYF.